The 18 T cell receptor beta chains given below trace back to one sample, sequenced in a study of blood T cells in healthy people across ages. A second about 7 to 12 cycle PCR used barcoded and J-beta primers. TCRdb re-analysed the 5' RACE reads in MiXCR, keeping a single row per CDR3 protein. Among approximately 960,000 distinct CDR3 sequences, approximately 32% were seen once, and the ten largest hold 10%. These sequences were also reported in another study, on T cells of mothers and their children.

The sequencing input was blood. The receptors stem from a woman in her thirties or forties in good health.

The V and J genes are TRBV2 and TRBJ1-6; D is ambiguous. CDR3 length: 15 amino acids. The germline V gene has CDR1 SNHLY and CDR2 FYNNEI. Between the trimmed V and J ends, which lost 7 bases and 6 bases, there was a span of 16 bases. CDR3 in DNA: TGTGCCAGCACGGAGCAGTCAGCCCTTAATTCACCCCTCCACTTT. Translating gives CASTEQSALNSPLHF.

The sample holds a few counts of this clonotype. The chain is built from TRBV12-3 or TRBV12-4 and TRBJ1-6; D uncertain. The V end was cut by 5 bases, the J end by 6 bases, with 14 bases between. The CDR3 sequence is 15 residues long. The CDR3 sequence is CASSGGSPFNSPLHF. DNA of the CDR3: TGTGCCAGCAGTGGTGGCAGTCCGTTTAATTCACCCCTCCACTTT.

This clonotype came up many times. The V and J genes are TRBV4-1 and TRBJ1-1; D uncertain. CDR1 is MGHRA, CDR2 YSYEKL, per germline. CDR3 size: 13 residues. V lost 4 bases, J lost 6 bases, and 12 bases lay in between. The CDR3 loop is CASSLSRTAEAFF. The CDR3 nucleotides are TGCGCCAGCAGCCTCTCTCGGACTGCTGAAGCTTTCTTT.

V gene TRBV6-4 combines with J gene TRBJ2-3; 8 bases map to TRBD2. Trimming at V came to 3 bases and at J to 4 bases, leaving 6 bases not matched to a gene. CDR1 is MRHNA, CDR2 SNTAGT, per germline. The CDR3 is 15 amino acids. CDR3 region: CASSENGGAADTQYF. CDR3 coding DNA: TGTGCCAGCAGTGAGAACGGGGGGGCCGCAGATACGCAGTATTTT.

This sequence joins TRBV7-6 and TRBJ1-5; 8 nucleotides line up with TRBD1. CDR1 is SGHVS and CDR2 is FNYEAQ in the germline V gene. Losses at the gene ends were 6 bases for V and 6 bases for J; bases not matched to a gene: 10. This CDR3 comprises 15 residues. The CDR3 DNA sequence: TGTGCCAGCAGTTTTGGACAGGGACCAAGTCAGCCCCAGCATTTT. Protein product: CASSFGQGPSQPQHF.

This chain connects TRBV9 to TRBJ2-1, with TRBD2 matching over 8 bases. In germline, CDR1 is SGDLS, CDR2 YYNGEE. The CDR3 length is 15 residues. With 4 bases clipped from V and 8 bases from J, the junction kept 11 bases outside the gene matches. The CDR3 DNA reads TGTGCCAGCAGCTCCCCGGGGGGGCCTAGGGATGAGCAGTTCTTC. It translates to CASSSPGGPRDEQFF.

This chain links TRBV28 with TRBJ2-1, with TRBD1 matching over 8 bases. The CDR3 sequence is 17 residues long. CDR1 is MDHEN and CDR2 is SYDVKM in the germline V gene. The junction had 14 bases not matched to a gene; V was cut back by 3 bases and J by 7 bases. The CDR3 spells CASSFRTGIRIGNEQFF. The CDR3 DNA reads as TGTGCCAGCAGTTTTAGGACAGGGATCCGAATAGGGAATGAGCAGTTCTTC.

On this clonotype: This may come from a read error, since a much larger clone is one base off. This chain links TRBV15 with TRBJ2-1; 12 bases map to TRBD2. This CDR3 is built from 16 residues. From germline, CDR1 is LNHNV and CDR2 YYDKDF (reference sequence). The CDR3 nucleotides read TGTGTCACCAGGAGACTAGCGGGGGCCTCCTACAATGAGCAGTTCTTC. Translated, it gives CVTRRLAGASYNEQFF.

In its sample, this clonotype was seen many times. V and J are TRBV5-1 and TRBJ2-7; possible D gene TRBD1, 5 bases. V was clipped by 0 bases and J by 3 bases, with 10 bases between them. The V gene's germline CDR1 is SGHRS and CDR2 YFSETQ. The CDR3 length is 14 residues. The CDR3 nucleotides read TGCGCCAGCAGCTTGGGCAGGGCCGACTACGAGCAGTACTTC. Translating gives CASSLGRADYEQYF.

This chain connects TRBV4-1 to TRBJ1-5; D call uncertain. The CDR3 totals 13 residues. Germline V gene data show CDR1 as MGHRA and CDR2 as YSYEKL. Deletions cut 1 base from V and 12 bases from J, with 13 bases between. CDR3 amino acids: CASSQVGVQDQHF. The CDR3 DNA is TGCGCCAGCAGCCAAGTTGGGGTTCAGGACCAGCATTTT.

The rearrangement links TRBV29-1 to TRBJ2-3; 9 bases match TRBD1. Germline lookup yields CDR1 SQVTM and CDR2 ANQGSEA. The CDR3 spans 13 residues. The V and J ends lost 6 bases and 5 bases, in that order; junction bases with no gene match: 6. CDR3 sequence: CSVGDRVGDTQYF. CDR3 nucleotides: TGCAGCGTCGGGGACAGGGTGGGAGATACGCAGTATTTT.

The V and J genes are TRBV19 and TRBJ2-7, with 9 bases lining up with TRBD1. V trimming: 5 bases; J trimming: 7 bases; junction bases outside the gene matches: 6. Germline loops: CDR1 LNHDA, CDR2 SQIVND (reference sequence). The CDR3 runs 13 residues. The CDR3 spells CASSPGQGMEQYF. The DNA for the CDR3 is TGTGCCAGTAGTCCCGGACAGGGGATGGAGCAGTACTTC.

The chain employs TRBV2 and TRBJ2-1, with 10 bases aligning to TRBD2. Germline V CDR1 and CDR2: SNHLY, FYNNEI. Trimming removed 5 bases from V and 7 bases from J; junction bases left unmatched: 11. The CDR3 loop spans 16 amino acids. CDR3 loop: CASSLLSGGAVNEQFF. The CDR3 DNA sequence: TGTGCCAGCAGTCTATTGAGCGGGGGGGCCGTAAATGAGCAGTTCTTC. Combining the CDR3 with reference TRBV2 and TRBJ2-1 gives the whole variable domain EPEVTQTPSHQVTQMGQEVILRCVPISNHLYFYWYRQILGQKVEFLVSFYNNEISEKSEIFDDQFSVERPDGSNFTLKIRSTKLEDSAMYFCASSLLSGGAVNEQFFGPGTRLTVL.

This clonotype has only a few counts. This rearrangement joins TRBV7-8 to TRBJ2-4, with D possibly TRBD1 on 5 matching bases. CDR1 is SGHVS and CDR2 is FQNEAQ in the germline V gene. Trimming left V 5 bases short and J 3 bases short, with 23 bases between. The CDR3 sequence is 18 residues long. CDR3 residues: CASSLTKGSSLIKNIQYF. The CDR3 DNA reads as TGTGCCAGCAGCCTAACGAAGGGGTCTTCCCTCATCAAAAACATTCAGTACTTC. Based on the CDR3 plus reference TRBV7-8 and TRBJ2-4, the full variable domain is GAGVSQSPRYKVAKRGQDVALRCDPISGHVSLFWYQQALGQGPEFLTYFQNEAQLDKSGLPSDRFFAERPEGSVSTLKIQRTQQEDSAVYLCASSLTKGSSLIKNIQYFGAGTRLSVL.

The chain is built from TRBV7-8 and TRBJ1-5; D uncertain. This CDR3 region has 12 residues. V was pared by 0 bases and J by 11 bases, with 8 bases between. Germline V CDR1 and CDR2: SGHVS, FQNEAQ. This CDR3 reads CASSLAGRAQHF. The CDR3 DNA reads as TGTGCCAGCAGCTTAGCCGGGAGGGCCCAGCATTTT.

This clonotype showed up many times. V and J are TRBV5-6 and TRBJ2-5; TRBD2 matches at 8 bases. Germline V CDR1 and CDR2: SGHDT, YYEEEE. The CDR3 is 15 residues long. With V trimmed by 4 bases and J by 4 bases, 9 bases remained unmatched. CDR3 in amino acids: CASSPRGGMGETQYF. In DNA, the CDR3 is TGTGCCAGCAGCCCCCGCGGGGGGATGGGAGAGACCCAGTACTTC.

This rearrangement joins TRBV28 to TRBJ2-3; D is perhaps TRBD1 (6 bases). V dropped 5 bases and J dropped 2 bases, with 20 bases sitting between them. The CDR3 runs to 17 residues. Germline CDR1 MDHEN, CDR2 SYDVKM. The CDR3 reads CASSLGLRDTYTDTQYF. CDR3 sequence (DNA): TGTGCCAGCAGTCTTGGCCTTCGGGACACCTACACAGATACGCAGTATTTT.

This clonotype was counted ten times or more. The gene calls are TRBV28 and TRBJ2-7; 8 nucleotides line up with TRBD1. The CDR3 consists of 15 residues. V shed 8 bases, J shed 5 bases, and the junction held 14 bases outside the gene matches. Germline V lookup: CDR1 MDHEN, CDR2 SYDVKM. CDR3 amino acids: CASRGQGGFGHEQYF. The CDR3, as DNA: TGTGCCAGCCGAGGACAGGGCGGGTTCGGCCACGAGCAGTACTTC.